Following are 26 T cell receptor beta chains from one sample sequenced in a study of response to subunit inactivated influenza vaccine. MiXCR, run by TCRdb on the RT-PCR reads, gives a single entry per CDR3 protein. The data hold just under 550,000 distinct CDR3 sequences, with under 30% observed a single time. These data are also associated with another study on T cells expressing NK-cell markers. As that report states: UMI-tagged 5'RACE template switching yielded the TCR beta cDNA.

Material: CD4+ T cells sorted from PBMCs, obtained approximately 12 days after vaccination. The receptors shown here come from a man aged 50 or older who received an inactivated influenza vaccine.

In this sample, this clonotype turned up many times. The genes are TRBV12-3 or TRBV12-4 and TRBJ1-1; possible D gene TRBD1, 5 bases. This CDR3 is 13 amino acids long. V shed 3 bases and J shed 4 bases, with 9 bases lying between them. Here the CDR3 DNA reads TGTGCCAGCAGTTTGTACGGGGGCACTGAAGCTTTCTTT. Translating it yields CASSLYGGTEAFF.

This clonotype was seen only a few times. The J gene is TRBJ1-2, the V gene TRBV4-2; the D is unclear. The CDR3 runs to 15 residues. Germline CDR1 and CDR2: LGHNA and YNFKEQ. V dropped 3 bases and J dropped 10 bases, with 21 bases sitting between them. The CDR3 reads CASSHSPEKPWDYTF. In nucleotides, the CDR3 is TGTGCCAGCAGCCACAGTCCCGAGAAGCCATGGGACTACACCTTC.

This clonotype was observed a handful of times. The rearrangement uses TRBV25-1 and TRBJ1-5; 8 nucleotides align to TRBD1. CDR3 length equals 14 residues. CDR1 and CDR2 (germline): MGHDK, SYGVNS. The V and J ends lost 10 bases and 4 bases, in that order; junction bases with no gene match: 9. The CDR3 loop reads CATPDRVTNQPQHF. The CDR3 DNA reads TGTGCCACCCCGGACAGGGTTACAAATCAGCCCCAGCATTTT.

The table lists this clonotype with a few counts. The J gene is TRBJ2-7, the V gene TRBV5-1, with D possibly TRBD1 on 5 matching bases. The CDR3 consists of 14 residues. The V and J ends lost 4 bases and 2 bases respectively, with 13 bases between them. The germline V gene has CDR1 SGHRS and CDR2 YFSETQ. The CDR3 spells CASSATGFAYEQYF. In DNA, the CDR3 is TGCGCCAGCAGCGCAACAGGATTCGCCTACGAGCAGTACTTC.

The chain has TRBV12-3 or TRBV12-4 and TRBJ2-7; perhaps TRBD1 as D (5 bases). Trimming cost V 1 base and J 6 bases, with 13 bases left between them. The CDR3 has 14 amino acids. Here the CDR3 reads CASSLGPGSPEQYF. The CDR3 nucleotides are TGTGCCAGCAGTTTAGGTCCAGGGTCCCCCGAGCAGTACTTC.

The rearrangement joins TRBV18 to TRBJ1-2; 7 bases agree with TRBD1. Germline V gives CDR1 KGHSH, CDR2 LQKENI. The CDR3 runs 15 residues. Losses at the gene ends were 6 bases for V and 2 bases for J; bases not matched to a gene: 9. The CDR3 DNA is TGTGCCAGCTCGCCCCCTGACAGGGAGAACTATGGCTACACCTTC. This encodes CASSPPDRENYGYTF.

The gene calls are TRBV5-1 and TRBJ2-7; 9 bases fit TRBD2. With 1 base clipped from V and 0 bases from J, the junction kept 11 bases outside the gene matches. CDR1 is SGHRS and CDR2 is YFSETQ in the germline V gene. The length of the CDR3 is 18 residues. In nucleotides, the CDR3 is TGCGCCAGCAGCTTGAGCCTAGCGGGGACCAAGAGCTCCTACGAGCAGTACTTC. Amino acid sequence: CASSLSLAGTKSSYEQYF.

The chain combines TRBV12-3 or TRBV12-4 with TRBJ2-6; possible D gene TRBD2, 5 bases. The V end was cut by 3 bases, the J end by 2 bases, with 5 bases between. This CDR3 contains 14 residues. The CDR3: CASSFSAGANVLTF. The CDR3 DNA reads as TGTGCCAGCAGTTTTAGCGCTGGGGCCAACGTCCTGACTTTC.

This clonotype was recorded a few times. The chain recombines TRBV6-4 with TRBJ2-1, with 7 bases matching TRBD1. This CDR3 has 14 residues. Germline values: CDR1 MRHNA, CDR2 SNTAGT. With V trimmed by 5 bases and J by 5 bases, 6 bases remained unmatched. CDR3: CASSSDRENNEQFF. The CDR3 region has the DNA TGTGCCAGCAGTTCTGACAGGGAGAACAATGAGCAGTTCTTC.

This clonotype was counted a few times. The chain is built from TRBV4-2 and TRBJ1-5, with a tentative D call TRBD1 (5 bases). CDR3 length: 16 amino acids. Per germline, CDR1 LGHNA and CDR2 YNFKEQ. V was shortened by 0 bases and J by 0 bases, with 9 bases between the two germline ends. The CDR3: CASSQDGTYSNQPQHF. In DNA, the CDR3 is TGTGCCAGCAGCCAAGATGGGACTTATAGCAATCAGCCCCAGCATTTT.

This chain connects TRBV5-5 to TRBJ2-1; tentative D call: TRBD1 (6 bases). V lost 0 bases to trimming and J lost 7 bases, with 8 bases between them. The CDR3 has 13 residues. CDR1 is SGHKS and CDR2 is YYEKEE in the germline V gene (reference sequence). DNA of the CDR3: TGTGCCAGCAGCTTGGGGGGGACAAATGAGCAGTTCTTC. Its translation: CASSLGGTNEQFF.

CDR3 in DNA: TGTGCCTGGAGTCCACGGACAGGAAGCACTGAAGCTTTCTTT. It specifies CAWSPRTGSTEAFF. The gene calls are TRBV30 and TRBJ1-1; the match to TRBD1 covers 7 bases. CDR3 length: 14 residues. The V gene end was trimmed by 2 bases and the J gene end by 4 bases; junction bases not matched to a gene: 7. Germline CDR1 GTSNPN, CDR2 SVGIG (reference sequence).

This clonotype was picked up a small number of times. The genes are TRBV4-1 and TRBJ2-7; TRBD1 matches 9 bases. Germline loops: CDR1 MGHRA, CDR2 YSYEKL. V lost 5 bases and J lost 1; bases outside the gene matches: 9. The CDR3 spans 16 residues. The CDR3 loop reads CASSDITGGNSYEQYF. The CDR3, as DNA: TGCGCCAGCAGCGACATCACAGGGGGCAATTCCTACGAGCAGTACTTC.

In its sample, this clonotype ranks as medium-sized. This chain links TRBV5-1 with TRBJ1-1, with no clear D. V gave up 4 bases and J gave up 3 bases, with 4 bases separating them. Germline loops: CDR1 SGHRS, CDR2 YFSETQ. The CDR3 consists of 11 residues. The CDR3 region is CASSEDTEAFF. CDR3 DNA sequence: TGCGCCAGCAGCGAGGACACTGAAGCTTTCTTT.

The chain uses TRBV5-1 and TRBJ2-2; either TRBD1 or TRBD2 may supply D (5 bases each). Trimming stripped 4 bases from V and 0 bases from J, with 13 bases between. CDR3 length: 16 residues. From germline, CDR1 is SGHRS and CDR2 YFSETQ. CDR3 residues: CASSPGTRANTGELFF. The CDR3, as DNA: TGCGCCAGCAGCCCCGGGACGAGGGCGAACACCGGGGAGCTGTTTTTT. Variable domain in full (rest from reference TRBV5-1 and TRBJ2-2): KAGVTQTPRYLIKTRGQQVTLSCSPISGHRSVSWYQQTPGQGLQFLFEYFSETQRNKGNFPGRFSGRQFSNSRSEMNVSTLELGDSALYLCASSPGTRANTGELFFGEGSRLTVL.

A few counts support this clonotype. The chain has TRBV7-2 and TRBJ2-5, with 12 bases identical to TRBD2. CDR3 size: 17 residues. Germline assignment: CDR1 SGHTA and CDR2 FQGNSA. Trimming at V came to 2 bases and at J to 4 bases, leaving 8 bases not matched to a gene. The CDR3 bases are TGTGCCAGCAGCTTATCTAGCGGGGGGGCCCCCCCAGAGACCCAGTACTTC. Its translation: CASSLSSGGAPPETQYF.

This chain uses TRBV6-1 with TRBJ2-7; D tentatively fits TRBD1 or TRBD2 (5 bases each). From germline, CDR1 is MNHNS and CDR2 SASEGT. Trimming removed 5 bases at V and 6 bases at J, with 26 bases between. The CDR3 contains 17 residues. As DNA, the CDR3 is TGTGCCAGCAGTAGGGGTACCCGGATCTTGGGCGGGCGCGAGCAGTACTTC. It yields the protein CASSRGTRILGGREQYF.

There are a few counts of this clonotype. The chain recombines TRBV12-3 or TRBV12-4 with TRBJ2-1; 9 positions match TRBD2. V lost 6 bases, J lost 4 bases, and 7 bases stayed unmatched. The CDR3 covers 15 residues. The CDR3 sequence is CASRLTSGAYNEQFF. The CDR3 DNA reads TGTGCCAGCAGGTTGACTAGCGGAGCTTACAATGAGCAGTTCTTC.

This clonotype has more than one count but fewer than ten. The rearrangement joins TRBV12-3 or TRBV12-4 to TRBJ2-3; 8 nucleotides line up with TRBD2. J lost 3 bases, V lost 3 bases, and 5 bases had no gene match. The CDR3 has 15 amino acids. The CDR3 here is CASSFNTGGTDTQYF. In DNA, the CDR3 is TGTGCCAGCAGTTTTAACACGGGGGGGACAGATACGCAGTATTTT.

The chain is built from TRBV5-1 and TRBJ2-2; D is unresolved. Trimming shortened V by 0 bases and J by 2 bases, and 5 bases separated the two germline ends. The CDR3 is 14 residues long. CDR1 SGHRS and CDR2 YFSETQ come from the germline V gene. Written as DNA, the CDR3 is TGCGCCAGCAGCTTGGACCCTAACACCGGGGAGCTGTTTTTT. Amino acid sequence: CASSLDPNTGELFF.

V and J are TRBV20-1 and TRBJ1-2, with 7 bases lining up with TRBD1. Germline CDR1 DFQATT, CDR2 SNEGSKA (reference sequence). This CDR3 comprises 10 residues. Here the CDR3 reads CSRDSYGYTF. In DNA form, the CDR3 reads TGCAGCCGGGACAGCTATGGCTACACCTTC.

The gene calls are TRBV7-2 and TRBJ1-1; TRBD1 might be the D (5 bases). Trimming removed 0 bases at V and 4 bases at J, with 12 bases between. The CDR3 sequence is 15 residues long. Germline assignment: CDR1 SGHTA and CDR2 FQGNSA. The CDR3 bases are TGTGCCAGCAGCTTAGCGCTGGGGGGGAGCACTGAAGCTTTCTTT. Translation: CASSLALGGSTEAFF.

This clonotype was observed a few times. The CDR3 sequence is CASSQGGGLSTEAFF. The CDR3 nucleotides are TGCGCCAGCAGCCAAGGAGGGGGGCTCTCGACTGAAGCTTTCTTT. The chain is built from TRBV4-3 and TRBJ1-1, with TRBD1 as a possible D gene (6 bases). This CDR3 is built from 15 residues. V was pared by 1 base and J by 5 bases, with 14 bases between. Germline V lookup: CDR1 LGHNA, CDR2 YSLEER.

This clonotype showed up just a few times. The V gene is TRBV7-2, the J gene TRBJ2-2; tentative D call: TRBD1 (5 bases). Between the trimmed V and J ends, which lost 2 bases and 2 bases, there was a span of 9 bases. The CDR3 has 15 residues. Per the germline V gene, CDR1 is SGHTA and CDR2 is FQGNSA. The CDR3 DNA reads as TGTGCCAGCAGCTTAAGGACACGTAACACCGGGGAGCTGTTTTTT. This encodes CASSLRTRNTGELFF.

This chain joins TRBV6-2 or TRBV6-3 and TRBJ1-1, with 9 bases aligning to TRBD1. The germline CDR1 and CDR2 sequences are MNHEY and SVGEGT. The CDR3 covers 17 residues. V was clipped by 2 bases and J by 0 bases; unmatched bases: 7. CDR3 bases: TGTGCCAGCAGTTACCCCCTCGGACAGGGGATGAACACTGAAGCTTTCTTT. Its translation: CASSYPLGQGMNTEAFF.

The chain combines TRBV24-1 with TRBJ2-2; 8 nucleotides line up with TRBD2. The junction had 6 bases not matched to a gene; V was cut back by 3 bases and J by 7 bases. Per germline, CDR1 KGHDR and CDR2 SFDVKD. The CDR3 covers 15 residues. CDR3 nucleotides: TGTGCCACCAGTGATGTTAGCGGGAAGTACGGGGAGCTGTTTTTT. This codes for CATSDVSGKYGELFF.